This TCR beta chain was captured in a study of CD8 T cells in Susac syndrome. CDR1 and CDR2 (germline): MNHEY, SVGAGI. V was pared by 3 bases and J by 7 bases, with 15 bases of the junction left unmatched. The CDR3 is 18 amino acids. With random hexamers, 0.5 to 1 ug RNA was reverse transcribed. TCRdb recomputed calls from the immunoSEQ multiplex PCR reads with MiXCR, one row per CDR3 protein. Of around 80,000 distinct CDR3 sequences listed, approximately 95% are singletons. The sequencing sample was made of CD8+ T cells from PBMCs. The sequence was collected from a human donor with Susac syndrome. The V and J genes are TRBV6-5 and TRBJ1-4; 9 nucleotides agree with TRBD1. CDR3 coding DNA: TGTGCCAGCAGTTATTCTCGGACAGGGGTAGTTGTGCGTGAAAAACTGTTTTTT. This gives the protein CASSYSRTGVVVREKLFF.